Listed below are T cell receptor beta chains from one sample, sequenced in a study of beta chain features in type 1 diabetes. The data were produced by immunoSEQ multiplex PCR, yet TCRdb's version contains in-frame clones alone and is incomplete. The sample lists 300,000 to 400,000 clones; approximately 10% were seen once. The sample was central memory CD4+ T cells from blood. The receptors were gathered from a man aged 30 to 45 with type 1 diabetes. Both conserved end residues are part of each CDR3. Clone size appears in some rows only: once, few, many, or a class for an expanded clone.

CASSLFRSRTGDSPLHF | TRBV18 | few | TRBJ1-6
CASSAGGGITDTQYF | TRBV25-1 | few | TRBJ2-3
CASNLAAGSYEQYF | TRBV10-2 | . | TRBJ2-7
CASSQARTRSSGELFF | TRBV4-3 | few | TRBJ2-2
CASSPRGREDYGYTF | TRBV27 | . | TRBJ1-2
CAISESHNYGYTF | TRBV10-3 | many | TRBJ1-2
CSVRTSGGTDTQYF | TRBV29-1 | many | TRBJ2-3
CATSPGGNEKLFF | TRBV28 | few | TRBJ1-4
CSGRRAGYEKLFF | TRBV29-1 | . | TRBJ1-4
CASSLTGTTEAFF | TRBV5-5 | . | TRBJ1-1
CASSGQGKNYGYTF | TRBV10-3 | . | TRBJ1-2
CASSAGPPGQGLNQPQHF | TRBV7-2 | few | TRBJ1-5
CASSLGQGSGELFF | TRBV5-1 | . | TRBJ2-2
CASSPRRGGISPDTQYF | TRBV9 | . | TRBJ2-3
CASSSGQGGEKLFF | TRBV7-9 | few | TRBJ1-4
CASSNFIAGGPSYEQYF | TRBV18 | . | TRBJ2-7
CASSVASGGGNEQFF | TRBV9 | few | TRBJ2-1
CASSFTAGANVLTF | TRBV7-2 | few | TRBJ2-6
CASTPRTGDSGYTF | TRBV6-1 | . | TRBJ1-2
CASSLEDYEQYF | TRBV6-6 | few | TRBJ2-7
CASSYTGDGTEAFF | TRBV6-5 | . | TRBJ1-1
CATSRDFIAQYF | TRBV15 | . | TRBJ2-5
CASSQMFRLEETQYF | TRBV4-1 | few | TRBJ2-5
CASSLRTASTDTQYF | TRBV11-2 | many | TRBJ2-3
CASSLGPSGSTDTQYF | TRBV7-9 | . | TRBJ2-3
CASSLLGTDSNEQFF | TRBV5-1 | few | TRBJ2-1
CAWDRAHTDTQYF | TRBV30 | . | TRBJ2-3
CASSPSRPTTNEKLFF | TRBV18 | . | TRBJ1-4
CTVLAGPTEAFF | TRBV29-1 | . | TRBJ1-1
CASSTGTGGHHEQYF | TRBV10-1 | . | TRBJ2-7
CASSVGLAGARETQYF | TRBV7-7 | few | TRBJ2-5
CASSTSPGGEQYF | TRBV4-1 | . | TRBJ2-7
CASSLSTGTFRKNTEAFF | TRBV5-6 | . | TRBJ1-1
CASTRWQGGVNEQFF | TRBV6-5 | few | TRBJ2-1
CASSYFLGTDTQYF | TRBV6-6 | . | TRBJ2-3
CASSLDPNSGNTIYF | TRBV7-9 | . | TRBJ1-3
CASSPLVDSGNTIYF | TRBV18 | . | TRBJ1-3
CASSQDPSGLGYGYTF | TRBV4-1 | few | TRBJ1-2
CASGSRTASLGYTF | TRBV6-5 | once | TRBJ1-2
CARHRGRNQETQYF | TRBV11-2 | . | TRBJ2-5
CASSDRTLVIEQFF | TRBV6-1 | . | TRBJ2-1
CASSYSVGNEQFF | TRBV6-5 | . | TRBJ2-1
CASSPEPGNEQFF | TRBV11-2 | . | TRBJ2-1
CASSPGLLTDTQYF | TRBV4-1 | few | TRBJ2-3
CASSQEGDTQYF | TRBV9 | few | TRBJ2-3
CASSLGVNNEQFF | TRBV5-1 | . | TRBJ2-1
CASSLDREKLFF | TRBV11-2 | many | TRBJ1-4
CAWAQGTGQPQHF | TRBV30 | few | TRBJ1-5
CATSRGDRAVTFF | TRBV15 | few | TRBJ1-1
CASSPEGAYGYTF | TRBV4-3 | . | TRBJ1-2